These T cell receptor beta chains were read from a single sample in a study of blood T cell repertoires in COVID-19. The table came from immunoSEQ multiplex PCR; TCRdb's copy has only in-frame clones and leaves some out. The table shows 95,000 to 100,000 clones, with more than 65% occurring only once. Sequencing was performed on peripheral blood. These receptors were taken from a woman older than 75 with active or convalescent COVID-19. Each CDR3 is given without its conserved first and last residue. The D gene is left open where the match is weak.

cdr3_length,v_call,d_call,j_call,cdr3_aa
15,TRBV6-2/TRBV6-3,TRBD2,TRBJ2-2,ASSYSLSGSPSGVLF
13,TRBV28,-,TRBJ2-2,ASSFGGGKAGELF
13,TRBV5-1,-,TRBJ1-5,ASSLDSYSNQPQH
12,TRBV6-6,-,TRBJ1-5,ASSYSGSNQPQH
12,TRBV27,-,TRBJ2-1,ASSSPQGGAEQF
16,TRBV27,TRBD1,TRBJ2-2,ASSLESRGQGLTGELF
11,TRBV5-4,-,TRBJ1-2,ASSFGEAGGYT
13,TRBV14,-,TRBJ2-7,ASSQDPTGLAEQY
12,TRBV27,TRBD1,TRBJ1-2,ASRQTGVGYGYT
13,TRBV4-3,TRBD1,TRBJ1-2,ASSQARTGLGGYT
12,TRBV11-2,-,TRBJ1-1,ASSLTQGNTEAF
13,TRBV5-1,-,TRBJ1-5,ASSLDGWLNQPQH